This T cell receptor (beta chain) derives from a study of cytotoxic CD8 clonotypes in ibrutinib-treated CLL (dated by TCRdb to the early 2020s). In the study overall: The cohort had about a dozen relapsed/refractory and roughly 14 treatment-naive patients; approximately 18 were IGHV unmutated. Response samples were obtained after a median of 12 months of treatment, with a range of about 6 to 40 months. Responses were partial in some 24 patients and complete in 2; after median approximately 69 months follow-up, roughly 15 stayed in remission and about twelve progressed. Cryopreserved peripheral blood mononuclear cells were obtained before treatment, at response, and at either sustained remission or disease progression. On average, each sample yielded around 250,000 productive templates and 94,082 productive rearrangements. Of the 86 people in the trial, around 24 had longitudinal samples available. Every remission and progressive disease sample was obtained while ibrutinib was still being received by the patients.

A MiSeq instrument was used for deep resolution sequencing, which targeted depths ranging from 1 in 1 million up to 1 in 200,000 T cells, with coverage averaging 10x for each clonotype. TCR beta libraries were generated with the immunoSEQ hsTCRB Kit. Regarding the original processing steps: Data were analyzed with ImmunoSEQ Data Assistant and ImmunoSEQ Analyzer, with V, D and J genes assigned per IMGT definitions. Clonality was computed as one minus normalized Shannon entropy of productive rearrangement frequencies, ranging from 0 to 1. Public clonotype analysis was restricted to overrepresented clonotypes comprising at least 0.05% of each patient's repertoire. Repertoires from some twelve age-matched healthy donors in immuneACCESS were used as clonality controls. In its TCRdb copy, this immuneACCESS table keeps in-frame sequences only and misses some clones. Where compared with another copy, unresolved V genes explain less than half of these, and the others have no known cause. V and J calls plus clone size are reproduced from that table; the DNA served to infer D and trimming. This sample lists about 160,000 clones; 70% to 85% were detected once. Under 2.5% of the sample goes to the ten largest clones.

The time point label for this specimen denotes: about a year on ibrutinib. For TCR beta library preparation, roughly 1.8 micrograms of genomic DNA was extracted from cryopreserved PBMCs. Longitudinal blood samples from CLL patients receiving ibrutinib monotherapy were subjected to high-throughput TCR beta sequencing. Patients were enrolled in a phase 2 open-label single-center ibrutinib monotherapy trial. CDR1 and CDR2 were assigned from the germline V gene (reference sequence) as LNHDA and SQIVND. Compared with germline, V lacks 4 bases and J lacks 10 bases; bases without a gene match: 14. From cysteine to phenylalanine, the CDR3 is 17 amino acids long. The kept DNA is CDR3 alone, 51 bases in frame from the first base. To note about this clone: Its cognate antigen has yet to be identified. Per-base qualities were not stored, and no clone one base away is much larger.

What the authors observed across the whole study: Public clonotypes were rare and either contracted or stayed stable during treatment, and the rise in clonality at ibrutinib response reflected the expansion of private clonotypes. Sustained-remission and progressing patients did not have matched sampling times, and lymph node repertoires were not examined. At ibrutinib response clonality went up, during sustained remission it held steady, and at progression it dropped back toward baseline. Baseline clonality exceeded that of age-matched healthy donors and correlated strongly with circulating CD8+ T-cell counts.

The source was PBMCs, collected after 12 months of ibrutinib treatment. The source of this sequence is a human donor with chronic lymphocytic leukemia. Here the chain combines TRBV19 and TRBJ2-1; 12 middle bases align to TRBD1. In nucleotide form, the sequence is TGTGCCAGTAGTAGGCCCCCCGGGACAGGGGGCATAAGGGAGCAGTTCTTC. Its translation reads: CASSRPPGTGGIREQFF.